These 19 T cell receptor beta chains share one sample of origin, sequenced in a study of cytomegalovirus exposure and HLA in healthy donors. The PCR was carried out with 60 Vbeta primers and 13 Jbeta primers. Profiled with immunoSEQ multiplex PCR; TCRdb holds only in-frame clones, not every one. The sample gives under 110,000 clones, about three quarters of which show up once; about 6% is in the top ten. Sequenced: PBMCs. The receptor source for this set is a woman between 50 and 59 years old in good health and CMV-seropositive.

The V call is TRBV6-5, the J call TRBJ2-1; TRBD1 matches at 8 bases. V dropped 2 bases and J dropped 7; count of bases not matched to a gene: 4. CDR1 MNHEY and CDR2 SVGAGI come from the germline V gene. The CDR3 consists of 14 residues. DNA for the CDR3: TGTGCCAGCAGTTACCAGGGGGCGCGGAATGAGCAGTTCTTC. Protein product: CASSYQGARNEQFF.

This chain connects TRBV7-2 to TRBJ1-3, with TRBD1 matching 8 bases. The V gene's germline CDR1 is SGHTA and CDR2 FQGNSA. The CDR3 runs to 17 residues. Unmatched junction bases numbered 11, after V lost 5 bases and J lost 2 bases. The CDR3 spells CASSTPTGGSAGNTIYF. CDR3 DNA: TGTGCCAGCAGCACACCTACAGGGGGAAGTGCTGGAAACACCATATATTTT.

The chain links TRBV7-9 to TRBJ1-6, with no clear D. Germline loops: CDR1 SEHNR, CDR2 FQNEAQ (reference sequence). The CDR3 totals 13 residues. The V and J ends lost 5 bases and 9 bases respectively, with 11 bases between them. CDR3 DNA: TGTGCCAGCAGCCAGCCAGGTCGTTCACCCCTCCACTTT. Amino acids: CASSQPGRSPLHF.

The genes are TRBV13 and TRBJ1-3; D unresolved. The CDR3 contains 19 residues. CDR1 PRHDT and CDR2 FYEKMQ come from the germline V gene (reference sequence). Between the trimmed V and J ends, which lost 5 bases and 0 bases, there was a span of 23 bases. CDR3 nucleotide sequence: TGTGCCAGCAGCCTAATCGATACAAATAGACAAGCCTCTGGAAACACCATATATTTT. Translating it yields CASSLIDTNRQASGNTIYF.

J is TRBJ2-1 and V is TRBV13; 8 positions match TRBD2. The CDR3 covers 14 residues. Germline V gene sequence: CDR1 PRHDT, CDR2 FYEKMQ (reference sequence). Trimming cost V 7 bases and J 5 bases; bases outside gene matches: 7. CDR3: CASTLGLGNNEQFF. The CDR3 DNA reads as TGTGCCAGCACCTTGGGACTAGGGAACAATGAGCAGTTCTTC.

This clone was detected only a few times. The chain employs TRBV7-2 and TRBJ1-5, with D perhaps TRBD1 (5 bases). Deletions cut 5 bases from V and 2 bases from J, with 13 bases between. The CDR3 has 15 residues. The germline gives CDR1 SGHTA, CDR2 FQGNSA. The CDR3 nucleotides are TGTGCCAGCAGCCTAGATCGGGGGGGCAATCAGCCCCAGCATTTT. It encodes CASSLDRGGNQPQHF. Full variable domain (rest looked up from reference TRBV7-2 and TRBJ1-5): GAGVSQSPSNKVTEKGKDVELRCDPISGHTALYWYRQSLGQGLEFLIYFQGNSAPDKSGLPSDRFSAERTGGSVSTLTIQRTQQEDSAVYLCASSLDRGGNQPQHFGDGTRLSIL.

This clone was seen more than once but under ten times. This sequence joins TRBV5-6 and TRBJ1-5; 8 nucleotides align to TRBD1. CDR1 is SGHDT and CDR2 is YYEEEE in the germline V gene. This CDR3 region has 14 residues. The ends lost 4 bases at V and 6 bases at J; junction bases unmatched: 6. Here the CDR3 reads CASSRTGMGQPQHF. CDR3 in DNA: TGTGCCAGCAGCCGGACAGGGATGGGTCAGCCCCAGCATTTT.

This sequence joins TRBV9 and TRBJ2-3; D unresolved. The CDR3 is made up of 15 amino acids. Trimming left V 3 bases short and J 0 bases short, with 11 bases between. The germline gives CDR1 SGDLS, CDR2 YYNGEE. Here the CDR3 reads CASSALPSSTDTQYF. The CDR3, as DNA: TGTGCCAGCAGCGCCCTACCGTCCAGCACAGATACGCAGTATTTT.

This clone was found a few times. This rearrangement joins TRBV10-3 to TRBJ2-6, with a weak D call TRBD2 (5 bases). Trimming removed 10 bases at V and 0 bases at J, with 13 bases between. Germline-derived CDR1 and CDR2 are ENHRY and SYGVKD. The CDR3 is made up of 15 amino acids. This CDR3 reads CATYRGNSGANVLTF. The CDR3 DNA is TGTGCCACCTACCGGGGAAACTCTGGGGCCAACGTCCTGACTTTC.

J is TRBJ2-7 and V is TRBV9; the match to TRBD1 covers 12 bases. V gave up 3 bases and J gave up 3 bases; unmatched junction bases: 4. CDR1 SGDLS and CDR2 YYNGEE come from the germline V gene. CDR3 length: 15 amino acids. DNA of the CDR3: TGTGCCAGCAGCGCGGGACAGGGGGCGGGCTACGAGCAGTACTTC. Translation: CASSAGQGAGYEQYF.

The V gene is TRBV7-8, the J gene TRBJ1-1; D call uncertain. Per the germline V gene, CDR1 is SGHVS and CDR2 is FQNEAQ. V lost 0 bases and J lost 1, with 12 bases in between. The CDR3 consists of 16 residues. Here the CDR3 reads CASSLAPMRSNTEAFF. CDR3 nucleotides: TGTGCCAGCAGCTTAGCGCCGATGAGATCGAACACTGAAGCTTTCTTT.

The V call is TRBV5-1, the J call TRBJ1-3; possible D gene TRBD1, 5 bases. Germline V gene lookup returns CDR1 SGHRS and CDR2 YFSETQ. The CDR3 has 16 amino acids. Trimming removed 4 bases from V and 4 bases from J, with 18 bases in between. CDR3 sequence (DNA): TGCGCCAGCAGCGGCGGGGCAGGGTCGAGAGGAAACACCATATATTTT. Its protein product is CASSGGAGSRGNTIYF.

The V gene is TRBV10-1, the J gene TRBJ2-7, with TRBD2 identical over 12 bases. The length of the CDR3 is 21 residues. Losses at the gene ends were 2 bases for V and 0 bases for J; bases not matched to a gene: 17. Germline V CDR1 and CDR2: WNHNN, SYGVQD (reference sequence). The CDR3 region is CASSEPPQGRLAGGYSYEQYF. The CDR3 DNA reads TGCGCCAGCAGTGAGCCCCCCCAGGGGAGGCTAGCGGGGGGGTACTCCTACGAGCAGTACTTC.

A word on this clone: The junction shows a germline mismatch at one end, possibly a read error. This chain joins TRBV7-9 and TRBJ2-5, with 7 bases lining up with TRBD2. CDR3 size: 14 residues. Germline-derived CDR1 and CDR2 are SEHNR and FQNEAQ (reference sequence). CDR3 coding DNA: TGTTCCAGCAGCTTACTCTGGGGGGGAGAGACCCAGTACTTC. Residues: CSSSLLWGGETQYF.

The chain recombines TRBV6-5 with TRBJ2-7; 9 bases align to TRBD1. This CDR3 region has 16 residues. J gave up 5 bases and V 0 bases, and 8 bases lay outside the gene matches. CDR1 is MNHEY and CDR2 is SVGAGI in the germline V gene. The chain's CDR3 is CASSYSTGTGPHEQYF. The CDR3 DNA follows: TGTGCCAGCAGTTACTCCACCGGGACAGGGCCCCACGAGCAGTACTTC.

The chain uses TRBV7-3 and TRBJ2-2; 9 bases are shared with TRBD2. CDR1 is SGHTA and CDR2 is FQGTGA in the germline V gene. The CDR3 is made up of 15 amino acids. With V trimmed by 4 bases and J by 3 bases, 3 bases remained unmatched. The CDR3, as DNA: TGTGCCAGCAGCTATAGCGGGGGAGACACCGGGGAGCTGTTTTTT. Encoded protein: CASSYSGGDTGELFF. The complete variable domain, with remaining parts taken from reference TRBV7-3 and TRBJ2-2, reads GAGVSQTPSNKVTEKGKYVELRCDPISGHTALYWYRQSLGQGPEFLIYFQGTGAADDSGLPNDRFFAVRPEGSVSTLKIQRTERGDSAVYLCASSYSGGDTGELFFGEGSRLTVL.

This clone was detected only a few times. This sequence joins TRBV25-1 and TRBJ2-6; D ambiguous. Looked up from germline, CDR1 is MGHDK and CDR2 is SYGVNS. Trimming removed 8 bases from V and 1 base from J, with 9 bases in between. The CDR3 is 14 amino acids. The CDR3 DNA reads TGTGCCAGCCTAAGACTTTCTGGGGCCAACGTCCTGACTTTC. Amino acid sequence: CASLRLSGANVLTF.

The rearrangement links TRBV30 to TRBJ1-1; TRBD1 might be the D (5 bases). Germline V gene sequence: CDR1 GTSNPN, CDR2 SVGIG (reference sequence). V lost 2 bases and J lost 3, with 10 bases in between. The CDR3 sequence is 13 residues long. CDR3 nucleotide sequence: TGTGCCTGGAGTAGGCAGGGCGACACTGAAGCTTTCTTT. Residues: CAWSRQGDTEAFF. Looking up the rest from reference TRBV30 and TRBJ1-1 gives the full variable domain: SQTIHQWPATLVQPVGSPLSLECTVEGTSNPNLYWYRQAAGRGLQLLFYSVGIGQISSEVPQNLSASRPQDRQFILSSKKLLLSDSGFYLCAWSRQGDTEAFFGQGTRLTVV.

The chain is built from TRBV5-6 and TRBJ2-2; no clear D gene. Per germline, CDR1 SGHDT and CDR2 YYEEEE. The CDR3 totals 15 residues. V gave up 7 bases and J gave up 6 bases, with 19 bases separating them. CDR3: CASRRYPTSPGELFF. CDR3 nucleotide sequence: TGTGCCAGCCGAAGATACCCCACATCGCCCGGGGAGCTGTTTTTT.